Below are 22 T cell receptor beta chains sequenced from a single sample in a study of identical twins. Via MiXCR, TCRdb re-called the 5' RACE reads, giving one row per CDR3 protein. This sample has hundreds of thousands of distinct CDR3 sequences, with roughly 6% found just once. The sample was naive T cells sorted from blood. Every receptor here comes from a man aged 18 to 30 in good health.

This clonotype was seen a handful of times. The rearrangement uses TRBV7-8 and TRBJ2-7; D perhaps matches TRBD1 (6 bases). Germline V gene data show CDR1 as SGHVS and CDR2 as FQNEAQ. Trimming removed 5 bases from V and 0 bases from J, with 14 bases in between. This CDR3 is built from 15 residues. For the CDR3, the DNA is TGTGCCAGCAGCCCAGGGGTTGACGGCTCCTACGAGCAGTACGTC. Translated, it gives CASSPGVDGSYEQYV.

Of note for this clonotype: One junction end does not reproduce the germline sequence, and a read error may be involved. For the CDR3, the DNA is TGTGCCAGCAGCCCCCGCGGGGGGTTT. Translated, it gives CASSPRGGF. The V gene is TRBV7-2, the J gene TRBJ2-3; 8 nucleotides agree with TRBD2. The germline CDR1 and CDR2 sequences are SGHTA and FQGNSA. The CDR3 consists of 9 residues.

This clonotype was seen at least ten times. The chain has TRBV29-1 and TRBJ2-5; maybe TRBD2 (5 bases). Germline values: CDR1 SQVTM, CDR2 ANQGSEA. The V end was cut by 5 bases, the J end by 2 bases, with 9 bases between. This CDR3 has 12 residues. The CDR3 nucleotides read TGCAGCGTTTGGGGAGAGCAAGAGACCCAGTACTTC. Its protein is CSVWGEQETQYF.

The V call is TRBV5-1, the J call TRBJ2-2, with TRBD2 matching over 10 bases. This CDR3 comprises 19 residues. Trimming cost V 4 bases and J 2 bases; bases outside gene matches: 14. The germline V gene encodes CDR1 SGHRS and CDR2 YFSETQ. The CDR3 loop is CASSQKREGPQLNTGELFF. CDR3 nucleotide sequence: TGCGCCAGCAGCCAAAAGCGGGAGGGTCCACAATTAAACACCGGGGAGCTGTTTTTT.

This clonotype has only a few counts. The CDR3 sequence: CASSRRVAGGVETQYF. CDR3 DNA: TGCGCCAGCAGCCGGAGAGTAGCGGGAGGGGTTGAGACCCAGTACTTC. The V call is TRBV4-1, the J call TRBJ2-5; 11 bases match TRBD2. The CDR3 covers 16 residues. V shed 4 bases, J shed 5 bases, and the junction held 9 bases outside the gene matches. CDR1 and CDR2 from the germline V gene are MGHRA and YSYEKL.

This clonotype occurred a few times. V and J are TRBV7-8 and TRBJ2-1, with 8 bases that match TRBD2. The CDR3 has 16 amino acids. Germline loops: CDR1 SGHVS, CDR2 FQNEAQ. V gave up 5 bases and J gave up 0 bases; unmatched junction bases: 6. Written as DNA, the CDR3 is TGTGCCAGCAGCCCGGGGGGGCGGGACTCCTACAATGAGCAGTTCTTC. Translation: CASSPGGRDSYNEQFF.

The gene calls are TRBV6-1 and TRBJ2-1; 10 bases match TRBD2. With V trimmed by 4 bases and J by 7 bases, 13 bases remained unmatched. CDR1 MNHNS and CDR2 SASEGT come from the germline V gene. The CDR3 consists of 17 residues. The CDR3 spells CASSGPRLAGGRNEQFF. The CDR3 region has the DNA TGTGCCAGCAGTGGACCCAGACTAGCGGGTGGAAGAAATGAGCAGTTCTTC.

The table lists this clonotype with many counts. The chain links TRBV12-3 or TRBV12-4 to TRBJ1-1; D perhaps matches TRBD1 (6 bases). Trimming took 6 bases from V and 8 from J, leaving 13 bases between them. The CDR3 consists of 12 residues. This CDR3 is CASRPGQKEAFF. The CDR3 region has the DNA TGTGCCAGCAGGCCTGGACAGAAGGAAGCTTTCTTT.

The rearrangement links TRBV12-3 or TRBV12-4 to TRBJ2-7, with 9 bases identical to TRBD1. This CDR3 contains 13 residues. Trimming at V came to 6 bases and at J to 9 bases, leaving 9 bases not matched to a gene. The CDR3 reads CASSPTGGTRQYV. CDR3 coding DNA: TGTGCCAGCAGCCCGACAGGGGGTACTCGGCAGTACGTC.

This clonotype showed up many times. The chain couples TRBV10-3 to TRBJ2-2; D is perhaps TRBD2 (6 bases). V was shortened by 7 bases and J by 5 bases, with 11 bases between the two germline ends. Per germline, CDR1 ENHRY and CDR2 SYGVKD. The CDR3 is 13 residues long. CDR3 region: CAIMAGPTGELFF. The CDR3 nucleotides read TGTGCCATCATGGCGGGACCTACCGGGGAGCTGTTTTTT.

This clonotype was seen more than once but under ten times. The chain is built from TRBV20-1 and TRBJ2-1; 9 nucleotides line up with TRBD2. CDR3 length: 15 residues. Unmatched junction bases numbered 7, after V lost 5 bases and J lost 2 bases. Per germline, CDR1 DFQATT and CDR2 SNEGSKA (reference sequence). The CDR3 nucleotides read TGCAGTGCTGACTATAGCGGGAGAACCTACAATGAGCAGTTCTTC. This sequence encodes CSADYSGRTYNEQFF.

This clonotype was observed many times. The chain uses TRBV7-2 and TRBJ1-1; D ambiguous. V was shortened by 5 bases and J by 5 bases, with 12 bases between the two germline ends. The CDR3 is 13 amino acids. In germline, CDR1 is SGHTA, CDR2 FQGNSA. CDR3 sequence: CASSSGPRTEAFF. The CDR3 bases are TGTGCCAGCAGCAGCGGACCGAGAACTGAAGCTTTCTTT.

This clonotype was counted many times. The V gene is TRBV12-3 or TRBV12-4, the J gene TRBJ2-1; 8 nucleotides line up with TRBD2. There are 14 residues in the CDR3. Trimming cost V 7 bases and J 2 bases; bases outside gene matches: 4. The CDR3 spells CASKAAGAYNEQFF. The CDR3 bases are TGTGCCAGCAAGGCAGCGGGGGCCTACAATGAGCAGTTCTTC.

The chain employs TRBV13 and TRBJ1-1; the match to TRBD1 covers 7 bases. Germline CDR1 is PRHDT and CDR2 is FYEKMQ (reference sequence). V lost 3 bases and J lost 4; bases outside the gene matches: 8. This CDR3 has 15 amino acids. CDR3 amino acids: CASSLNLRGLTEAFF. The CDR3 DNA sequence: TGTGCCAGCAGCTTGAACCTGAGGGGGCTCACTGAAGCTTTCTTT.

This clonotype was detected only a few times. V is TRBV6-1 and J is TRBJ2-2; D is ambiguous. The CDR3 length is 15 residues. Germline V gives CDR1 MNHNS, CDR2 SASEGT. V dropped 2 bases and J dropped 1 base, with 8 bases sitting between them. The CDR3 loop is CASSEWRQNTGELFF. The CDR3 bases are TGTGCCAGCAGTGAATGGAGACAGAACACCGGGGAGCTGTTTTTT.

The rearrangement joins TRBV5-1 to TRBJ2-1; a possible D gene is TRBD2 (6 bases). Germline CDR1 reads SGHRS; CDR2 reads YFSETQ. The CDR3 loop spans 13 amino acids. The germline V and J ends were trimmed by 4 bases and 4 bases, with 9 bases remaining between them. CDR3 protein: CASSAGQYNEQFF. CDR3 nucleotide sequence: TGCGCCAGCAGCGCGGGGCAGTACAATGAGCAGTTCTTC.

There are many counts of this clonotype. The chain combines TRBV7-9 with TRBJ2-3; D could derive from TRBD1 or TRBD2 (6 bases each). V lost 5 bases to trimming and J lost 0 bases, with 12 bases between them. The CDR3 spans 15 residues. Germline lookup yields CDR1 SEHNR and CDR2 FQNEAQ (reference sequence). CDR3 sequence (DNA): TGTGCCAGCAGCCAAACAGGGACTAGCACAGATACGCAGTATTTT. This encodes CASSQTGTSTDTQYF.

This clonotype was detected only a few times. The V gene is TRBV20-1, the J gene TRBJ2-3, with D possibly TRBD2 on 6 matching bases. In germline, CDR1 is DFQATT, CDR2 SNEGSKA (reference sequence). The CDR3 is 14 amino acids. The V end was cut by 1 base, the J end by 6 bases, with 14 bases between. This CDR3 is CSARGLGGADTQYF. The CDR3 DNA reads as TGCAGTGCTAGAGGACTAGGAGGGGCTGATACGCAGTATTTT.

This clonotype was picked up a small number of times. CDR3 loop: CASSQEGQGMRIWETQYF. CDR3 DNA: TGTGCCAGCAGCCAAGAAGGACAGGGGATGCGAATTTGGGAGACCCAGTACTTC. The chain couples TRBV14 to TRBJ2-5, with TRBD1 identical over 9 bases. This CDR3 comprises 18 residues. Germline assignment: CDR1 SGHDN and CDR2 FVKESK. Germline trimming cut 0 bases from V and 5 bases from J; bases unmatched to any gene: 13.

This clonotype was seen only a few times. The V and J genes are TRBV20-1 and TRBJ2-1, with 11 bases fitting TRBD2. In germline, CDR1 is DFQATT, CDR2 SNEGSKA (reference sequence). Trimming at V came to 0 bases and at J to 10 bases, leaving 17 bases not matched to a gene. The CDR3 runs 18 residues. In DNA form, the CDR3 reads TGCAGTGCTAGAGATGGCTCGGCTAGCGGGAGGCTGGATCTCGAGCAGTTCTTC. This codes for CSARDGSASGRLDLEQFF.

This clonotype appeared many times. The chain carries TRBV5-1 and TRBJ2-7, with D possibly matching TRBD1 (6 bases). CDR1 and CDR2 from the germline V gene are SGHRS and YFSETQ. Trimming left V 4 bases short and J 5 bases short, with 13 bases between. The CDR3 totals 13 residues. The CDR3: CASSGLQGNEQYF. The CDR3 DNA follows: TGCGCCAGCAGCGGTTTACAGGGAAACGAGCAGTACTTC.

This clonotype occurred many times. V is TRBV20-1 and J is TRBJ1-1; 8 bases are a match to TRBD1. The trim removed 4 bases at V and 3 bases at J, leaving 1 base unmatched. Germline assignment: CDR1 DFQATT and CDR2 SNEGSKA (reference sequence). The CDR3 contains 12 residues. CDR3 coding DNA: TGCAGTGCTACAGGGGGCTACACTGAAGCTTTCTTT. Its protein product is CSATGGYTEAFF.